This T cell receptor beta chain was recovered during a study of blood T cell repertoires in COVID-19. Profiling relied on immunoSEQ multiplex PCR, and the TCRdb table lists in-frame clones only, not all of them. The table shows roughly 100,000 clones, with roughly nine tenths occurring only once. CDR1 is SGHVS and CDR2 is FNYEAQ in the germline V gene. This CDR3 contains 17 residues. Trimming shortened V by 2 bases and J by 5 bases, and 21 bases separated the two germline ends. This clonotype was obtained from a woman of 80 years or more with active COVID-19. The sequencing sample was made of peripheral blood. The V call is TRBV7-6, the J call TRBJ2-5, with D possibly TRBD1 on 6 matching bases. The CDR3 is CASSLLPGTTLAETQYF. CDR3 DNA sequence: TGTGCCAGCAGCTTACTACCCGGGACAACCCTCGCGGAGACCCAGTACTTC.